This T cell receptor (beta chain) is drawn from a study of neurological immune-mediated disorders. This clonotype was seen a few times. Its antigen is as yet unknown. Trimming stripped 2 bases from V and 5 bases from J, with 10 bases between. The germline V gene has CDR1 MNHEY and CDR2 SVGEGT. The length of the CDR3 is 13 residues. The making of cDNA relied on 5'RACE with 10-nucleotide random UMIs. TCRdb reprocessed the 5' RACE reads with MiXCR, giving one entry per CDR3 protein. Of around 67,000 distinct CDR3 sequences listed, less than 5.5% are singletons. Stored at -80 C, 2 million PBMCs were the source of the unsorted libraries. Study outcomes and limitations: Across subjects, expanded clones had no CDR3 amino acid sequences in common, pointing to private repertoires in all groups. The repertoires of 18 of 34 multiple sclerosis patients were placed by phylogenetic grouping in a single related-CDR3 cluster, which may be a signature.

The sequence came from a young man with multiple sclerosis. The sample taken for sequencing was PBMCs. V is TRBV6-2 or TRBV6-3 and J is TRBJ2-7; D remains unclear. CDR3 amino acids: CASSYRGVHEQYF. CDR3 coding DNA: TGTGCCAGCAGTTACCGTGGGGTGCACGAGCAGTACTTC.